Below, 15 T cell receptor beta chains from the same sample are listed, as sequenced in a study of identifying expanded T cells in peripheral blood. This table comes from immunoSEQ multiplex PCR, and its TCRdb copy is limited to in-frame clones, with some not included. The repertoire includes over 90,000 clones, around 88% of them detected once, and about 14% sits in the top ten. Sequenced: blood. The receptors were gathered from a person aged 18 to 75 in good health.

This chain connects TRBV10-3 to TRBJ1-4, with no clear D. CDR1 and CDR2 from the germline V gene are ENHRY and SYGVKD. The V gene lost 2 bases and the J gene lost 3 bases, with 7 bases spanning the gap. The length of the CDR3 is 14 residues. CDR3 DNA sequence: TGTGCCATCAGTGAGAGGACCTCTAATGAAAAACTGTTTTTT. It yields the protein CAISERTSNEKLFF.

The chain has TRBV4-1 and TRBJ2-7; no clear D. The V and J ends lost 1 base and 4 bases respectively, with 8 bases between them. This CDR3 comprises 13 residues. Germline loops: CDR1 MGHRA, CDR2 YSYEKL. The CDR3 region is CASSQGKNYEQYF. CDR3 DNA sequence: TGCGCCAGCAGCCAAGGTAAAAATTACGAGCAGTACTTC.

The chain is built from TRBV4-3 and TRBJ1-2; D is unclear. Germline V lookup: CDR1 LGHNA, CDR2 YSLEER. V dropped 5 bases and J dropped 5 bases, with 15 bases sitting between them. This CDR3 has 14 residues. CDR3 region: CASSYAGAGYGYTF. DNA for the CDR3: TGCGCCAGCAGCTATGCGGGAGCGGGGTATGGCTACACCTTC.

The chain combines TRBV5-1 with TRBJ1-4; D is uncertain. Deletions cut 0 bases from V and 4 bases from J, with 7 bases between. This CDR3 comprises 14 residues. CDR1 and CDR2 from the germline V gene are SGHRS and YFSETQ. CDR3 bases: TGCGCCAGCAGCTTGGGGCAGATTAATGAAAAACTGTTTTTT. Translated: CASSLGQINEKLFF. The full variable domain, completed using reference TRBV5-1 and TRBJ1-4, is KAGVTQTPRYLIKTRGQQVTLSCSPISGHRSVSWYQQTPGQGLQFLFEYFSETQRNKGNFPGRFSGRQFSNSRSEMNVSTLELGDSALYLCASSLGQINEKLFFGSGTQLSVL.

This sequence joins TRBV6-6 and TRBJ2-7; D is possibly TRBD2 (6 bases). This CDR3 region has 15 residues. Per germline, CDR1 MNHNY and CDR2 SVGAGI (reference sequence). Between the trimmed V and J ends, which lost 6 bases and 4 bases, there was a span of 19 bases. The CDR3 sequence: CASSGRGGIRYEQYF. DNA for the CDR3: TGTGCCAGCAGCGGACGTGGGGGGATAAGGTACGAGCAGTACTTC.

This clone was recorded once. V and J are TRBV5-6 and TRBJ2-5; 9 nucleotides align to TRBD2. Germline CDR1 and CDR2: SGHDT and YYEEEE. Trimming took 0 bases from V and 4 from J; bases not matched to a gene: 4. The CDR3 spans 15 residues. DNA for the CDR3: TGTGCCAGCAGCTTGGTAGGGCGGGAGGGAGAGACCCAGTACTTC. Translated, it gives CASSLVGREGETQYF.

The V and J genes are TRBV5-1 and TRBJ2-3; D is ambiguous. This CDR3 is 16 amino acids long. V dropped 4 bases and J dropped 0 bases, with 15 bases sitting between them. Germline CDR1 is SGHRS and CDR2 is YFSETQ. The chain's CDR3 is CASSPLNPRSTDTQYF. For the CDR3, the DNA is TGCGCCAGCAGCCCCTTAAACCCTCGGAGCACAGATACGCAGTATTTT.

The chain carries TRBV5-1 and TRBJ1-1; D may be TRBD1 (6 bases). Trimming cost V 0 bases and J 1 base, with 7 bases left between them. CDR1 and CDR2 from the germline V gene are SGHRS and YFSETQ. CDR3 size: 14 residues. The CDR3 bases are TGCGCCAGCAGCTTGGGACAGGCGAACACTGAAGCTTTCTTT. The encoded protein is CASSLGQANTEAFF.

The rearrangement links TRBV7-9 to TRBJ2-3, with 7 bases fitting TRBD2. Germline V gene data show CDR1 as SEHNR and CDR2 as FQNEAQ (reference sequence). Unmatched junction bases numbered 8, after V lost 0 bases and J lost 2 bases. This CDR3 has 17 residues. The CDR3 here is CASSLAGKAGLTDTQYF. CDR3 in DNA: TGTGCCAGCAGCTTAGCAGGGAAAGCGGGGCTCACAGATACGCAGTATTTT.

CDR3 sequence: CASSTNEGFEQYF. CDR3 nucleotides: TGTGCCAGCAGTACAAACGAGGGTTTCGAGCAGTACTTC. V usage is TRBV2 and J usage is TRBJ2-7; D may be TRBD2 (5 bases). V lost 5 bases and J 6 bases, leaving 14 bases between the germline ends. The V gene's germline CDR1 is SNHLY and CDR2 FYNNEI. CDR3 size: 13 residues.

This chain links TRBV2 with TRBJ2-5, with unresolved D. V was trimmed by 7 bases and J by 2 bases, leaving 11 bases between them. This CDR3 contains 13 residues. Germline loops: CDR1 SNHLY, CDR2 FYNNEI. The CDR3 coding sequence is TGTGCCAGCATCCGAGGTTTACAAGAGACCCAGTACTTC. Residues: CASIRGLQETQYF.

The chain couples TRBV2 to TRBJ1-3; TRBD1 matches at 7 bases. The CDR3 is made up of 14 amino acids. Germline V lookup: CDR1 SNHLY, CDR2 FYNNEI. V was pared by 3 bases and J by 3 bases, with 2 bases of the junction left unmatched. CDR3 loop: CASSEGTDGNTIYF. Written as DNA, the CDR3 is TGTGCCAGCAGTGAGGGGACAGATGGAAACACCATATATTTT.

The chain recombines TRBV6-5 with TRBJ1-6; D gene uncertain. The CDR3 is 11 residues long. Per germline, CDR1 MNHEY and CDR2 SVGAGI. Trimming took off 6 bases at V and 9 bases at J, with 6 bases between the two ends. CDR3 nucleotides: TGTGCCAGCAGCTCTGGTTCACCCCTCCACTTT. Translating it yields CASSSGSPLHF.

The chain couples TRBV28 to TRBJ1-2, with D perhaps matching TRBD1 (5 bases). CDR3 length equals 13 residues. The V gene lost 3 bases and the J gene lost 4 bases, with 9 bases spanning the gap. Germline CDR1 MDHEN, CDR2 SYDVKM. The CDR3 coding sequence is TGTGCCAGCAGTTTGAGGGGCGGCTATGGCTACACCTTC. This translates into CASSLRGGYGYTF.

V gene TRBV2 combines with J gene TRBJ2-3, with D possibly being TRBD2 (6 bases). V was pared by 3 bases and J by 6 bases, with 10 bases between. This CDR3 is built from 13 residues. CDR1 is SNHLY and CDR2 is FYNNEI in the germline V gene. The CDR3: CASSERDRDTQYF. In DNA form, the CDR3 reads TGTGCCAGCAGTGAGCGGGATAGGGATACGCAGTATTTT.